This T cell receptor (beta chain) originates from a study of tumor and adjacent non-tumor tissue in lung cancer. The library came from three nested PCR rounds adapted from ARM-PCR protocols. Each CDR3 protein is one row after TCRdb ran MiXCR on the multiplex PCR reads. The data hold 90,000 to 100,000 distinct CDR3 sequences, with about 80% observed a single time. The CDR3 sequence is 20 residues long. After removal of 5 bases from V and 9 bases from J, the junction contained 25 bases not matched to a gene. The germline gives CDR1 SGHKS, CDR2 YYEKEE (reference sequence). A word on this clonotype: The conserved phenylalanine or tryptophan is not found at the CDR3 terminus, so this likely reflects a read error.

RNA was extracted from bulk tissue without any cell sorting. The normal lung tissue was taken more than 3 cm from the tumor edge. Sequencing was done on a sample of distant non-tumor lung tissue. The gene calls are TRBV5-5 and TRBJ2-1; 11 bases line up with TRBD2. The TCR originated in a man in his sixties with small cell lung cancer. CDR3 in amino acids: CASRPGTSGTLLSREIEQFL. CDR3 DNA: TGTGCCAGCAGGCCCGGGACTAGCGGAACCCTTTTGTCCCGGGAGATTGAGCAGTTCCTC.